Below, 27 T cell receptor beta chains from the same sample are listed, as sequenced in a study of CD8 T cells in Susac syndrome. An amount of RNA that ranged from 0.5 to 1 ug was reverse transcribed with random hexamers. MiXCR, run by TCRdb on the immunoSEQ multiplex PCR reads, gives a single entry per CDR3 protein. The sample shows approximately 100,000 distinct CDR3 sequences, approximately 90% of them seen only once. The sample was CD8+ T cells from PBMCs. The receptor set was obtained from a human donor in good health.

CDR3 sequence: CASSELADYGYTF. For the CDR3, the DNA is TGTGCCAGCAGTGAATTGGCAGACTATGGCTACACCTTC. The chain has TRBV6-1 and TRBJ1-2; D is unclear. The CDR3 sequence is 13 residues long. Trimming removed 2 bases at V and 3 bases at J, with 7 bases between. Germline CDR1 MNHNS, CDR2 SASEGT.

A few counts support this clonotype. The chain recombines TRBV29-1 with TRBJ2-5, with D unresolved. CDR1 and CDR2 from the germline V gene are SQVTM and ANQGSEA. The CDR3 extends over 12 amino acids. Trimming removed 4 bases from V and 0 bases from J, with 6 bases in between. The CDR3 sequence is CSVAQNQETQYF. Written as DNA, the CDR3 is TGCAGCGTTGCACAGAACCAAGAGACCCAGTACTTC.

The J gene is TRBJ1-5, the V gene TRBV28; D is uncertain. V was pared by 7 bases and J by 6 bases, with 16 bases between. Germline CDR1 is MDHEN and CDR2 is SYDVKM. CDR3 length: 14 amino acids. CDR3 residues: CASTYLRGGQPQHF. The CDR3 DNA sequence: TGTGCCAGCACCTATCTTCGGGGTGGTCAGCCCCAGCATTTT.

The J gene is TRBJ2-2, the V gene TRBV12-3 or TRBV12-4; D possibly corresponds to TRBD1 (6 bases). Trimming left V 6 bases short and J 0 bases short, with 11 bases between. The CDR3 covers 15 residues. CDR3 loop: CASSRDTTNTGELFF. In DNA, the CDR3 is TGTGCCAGCAGCCGGGACACGACGAACACCGGGGAGCTGTTTTTT.

The chain links TRBV6-5 to TRBJ1-5; 9 nucleotides match TRBD1. The CDR3 sequence is 13 residues long. V dropped 6 bases and J dropped 6; count of bases not matched to a gene: 3. The germline V gene has CDR1 MNHEY and CDR2 SVGAGI. CDR3 residues: CASRQGALQPQHF. As DNA, the CDR3 is TGTGCCAGCAGACAGGGGGCCCTTCAGCCCCAGCATTTT.

J is TRBJ2-2 and V is TRBV12-3 or TRBV12-4, with a weak D call TRBD1 (6 bases). V was pared by 2 bases and J by 1 base, with 8 bases between. This CDR3 spans 15 amino acids. CDR3 sequence (DNA): TGTGCCAGCAGTTTACCGACAGGGAACACCGGGGAGCTGTTTTTT. Protein sequence: CASSLPTGNTGELFF.

The chain is built from TRBV7-9 and TRBJ1-5; D remains unclear. CDR1 is SEHNR, CDR2 FQNEAQ, per germline (reference sequence). V lost 2 bases and J 2 bases, leaving 4 bases between the germline ends. The CDR3 length is 13 residues. CDR3 DNA: TGTGCCAGCAGCTTAAGGGGCAATCAGCCCCAGCATTTT. This translates into CASSLRGNQPQHF.

V and J are TRBV15 and TRBJ1-5; perhaps TRBD1 as D (6 bases). The V gene lost 3 bases and the J gene lost 6 bases, with 15 bases spanning the gap. Germline V gives CDR1 LNHNV, CDR2 YYDKDF (reference sequence). The CDR3 is 15 amino acids. CDR3 protein: CATSSPGGAAQPQHF. The DNA of the CDR3 is TGTGCCACCAGCAGCCCCGGGGGGGCGGCTCAGCCCCAGCATTTT.

This sequence joins TRBV12-3 or TRBV12-4 and TRBJ1-1, with D possibly matching TRBD1 (6 bases). Trimming cost V 7 bases and J 0 bases, with 18 bases left between them. This CDR3 region has 16 residues. The CDR3 region has the DNA TGTGCCAGCAATCCAACTACCGGGGGGCTGAACACTGAAGCTTTCTTT. It encodes CASNPTTGGLNTEAFF.

J is TRBJ1-1 and V is TRBV20-1; D unclear. CDR1 is DFQATT and CDR2 is SNEGSKA in the germline V gene (reference sequence). Deletions cut 2 bases from V and 1 base from J, with 5 bases between. CDR3 length: 12 residues. The CDR3 region is CSARYANTEAFF. Here the CDR3 DNA reads TGCAGTGCTAGATATGCGAACACTGAAGCTTTCTTT.

The V gene is TRBV11-3, the J gene TRBJ2-6, with D possibly matching TRBD1 (5 bases). The CDR3 sequence is 15 residues long. CDR1 is SGHNT and CDR2 is YENEEA in the germline V gene. Trimming removed 6 bases at V and 0 bases at J, with 9 bases between. The CDR3 loop reads CASSRQTSGANVLTF. CDR3 nucleotide sequence: TGTGCCAGCAGTAGACAGACCTCTGGGGCCAACGTCCTGACTTTC.

The chain couples TRBV6-5 to TRBJ2-7; a weak D match, TRBD1 (5 bases). The V and J ends lost 2 bases and 3 bases respectively, with 14 bases between them. The germline V gene has CDR1 MNHEY and CDR2 SVGAGI. This CDR3 spans 15 amino acids. DNA for the CDR3: TGTGCCAGCAGTTACACCCTTCAGGGAAACTACGAGCAGTACTTC. It translates to CASSYTLQGNYEQYF.

The rearrangement uses TRBV3-1 and TRBJ2-7, with D possibly TRBD2 on 6 matching bases. Germline loops: CDR1 LGHDT, CDR2 YNNKEL (reference sequence). The V gene lost 4 bases and the J gene lost 1 base, with 11 bases spanning the gap. The CDR3 is 14 amino acids. CDR3 in amino acids: CASSPETRSYEQYF. Here the CDR3 DNA reads TGTGCCAGCAGCCCAGAGACTAGATCCTACGAGCAGTACTTC.

The chain combines TRBV5-6 with TRBJ2-7; D unclear. Trimming took 3 bases from V and 4 from J, leaving 8 bases between them. This CDR3 region has 12 residues. Germline V CDR1 and CDR2: SGHDT, YYEEEE. CDR3 in amino acids: CASSSTPYEQYF. CDR3 sequence (DNA): TGTGCCAGCAGCTCGACACCGTACGAGCAGTACTTC.

The V and J genes are TRBV11-1 and TRBJ2-3; D is uncertain. The CDR3 has 16 residues. V was cut by 2 bases and J by 0 bases, with 12 bases left in between. The germline V gene has CDR1 SGHAT and CDR2 FQDESV (reference sequence). The CDR3 spells CASSLSPYTSTDTQYF. CDR3 DNA: TGTGCCAGCAGCTTATCACCCTACACTAGCACAGATACGCAGTATTTT.

The chain joins TRBV27 to TRBJ2-2, with D possibly being TRBD1 or TRBD2 (6 bases each). The V gene lost 3 bases and the J gene lost 8 bases, with 19 bases spanning the gap. Germline CDR1 reads MNHEY; CDR2 reads SMNVEV (reference sequence). There are 16 residues in the CDR3. The CDR3 sequence: CASSFRGRPGLGELFF. CDR3 coding DNA: TGTGCCAGCAGTTTCCGGGGGCGGCCTGGTTTGGGGGAGCTGTTTTTT.

This sequence joins TRBV6-5 and TRBJ1-1; possible D gene TRBD1, 5 bases. CDR1 is MNHEY, CDR2 SVGAGI, per germline. The CDR3 is 14 residues long. V lost 3 bases and J lost 4, with 12 bases in between. The CDR3 nucleotides read TGTGCCAGCAGTTATCGGGACGTTGGCACTGAAGCTTTCTTT. Translated, it gives CASSYRDVGTEAFF.

The chain employs TRBV3-1 and TRBJ2-7, with D possibly being TRBD2 (5 bases). Trimming left V 2 bases short and J 2 bases short, with 10 bases between. This CDR3 contains 14 residues. Germline V gene sequence: CDR1 LGHDT, CDR2 YNNKEL (reference sequence). CDR3 residues: CASSQSGDAYEQYF. The CDR3 region has the DNA TGTGCCAGCAGCCAAAGCGGAGATGCCTACGAGCAGTACTTC.

CDR3 coding DNA: TGTGCCAGCAGTTATGTCGGCTACGAGCAGTACTTC. This sequence encodes CASSYVGYEQYF. The chain couples TRBV6-6 to TRBJ2-7; unclear D gene. The CDR3 runs to 12 residues. Trimming cost V 3 bases and J 3 bases, with 6 bases left between them. Germline values: CDR1 MNHNY, CDR2 SVGAGI (reference sequence).

The chain employs TRBV25-1 and TRBJ2-7; D may correspond to TRBD1 or TRBD2 (5 bases each). CDR3 size: 14 residues. Trimming removed 6 bases at V and 3 bases at J, with 15 bases between. The germline CDR1 and CDR2 sequences are MGHDK and SYGVNS. CDR3 sequence: CASRDDAGSYEQYF. The CDR3 region has the DNA TGTGCCAGCAGGGACGATGCAGGGAGCTACGAGCAGTACTTC.

The rearrangement joins TRBV5-1 to TRBJ1-1; TRBD1 aligns across 8 bases. V trimming: 4 bases; J trimming: 12 bases; junction bases outside the gene matches: 14. The CDR3 is made up of 14 amino acids. The germline CDR1 and CDR2 sequences are SGHRS and YFSETQ. The CDR3 DNA reads as TGCGCCAGCAGCCGGGACAGGAATTTAGCGGCGTCTTTCTTT. Encoded protein: CASSRDRNLAASFF.

A single count supports this clonotype. The V gene is TRBV7-2, the J gene TRBJ1-2, with D perhaps TRBD1 (5 bases). The CDR3 totals 13 residues. V shed 2 bases and J shed 6 bases, with 10 bases lying between them. Per germline, CDR1 SGHTA and CDR2 FQGNSA. CDR3 protein: CASSLQGTDGYTF. The CDR3 coding sequence is TGTGCCAGCAGCTTACAGGGTACGGATGGCTACACCTTC.

This clonotype was recorded once. The rearrangement joins TRBV5-1 to TRBJ2-5; TRBD2 is a possible D gene (5 bases). This CDR3 spans 13 amino acids. The germline V and J ends were trimmed by 6 bases and 5 bases, with 14 bases remaining between them. Germline-derived CDR1 and CDR2 are SGHRS and YFSETQ. The CDR3 loop reads CASNVGAGETQYF. The DNA of the CDR3 is TGCGCCAGCAATGTGGGAGCCGGGGAGACCCAGTACTTC. Supplemented by reference TRBV5-1 and TRBJ2-5, the full variable domain reads KAGVTQTPRYLIKTRGQQVTLSCSPISGHRSVSWYQQTPGQGLQFLFEYFSETQRNKGNFPGRFSGRQFSNSRSEMNVSTLELGDSALYLCASNVGAGETQYFGPGTRLLVL.

The chain recombines TRBV11-2 with TRBJ2-7, with TRBD1 identical over 11 bases. CDR3 length: 15 residues. Germline lookup yields CDR1 SGHAT and CDR2 FQNNGV. With 2 bases clipped from V and 4 bases from J, the junction kept 4 bases outside the gene matches. The DNA of the CDR3 is TGTGCCAGCAGCTTATCCGGACAGGGGGCATACGAGCAGTACTTC. Its protein is CASSLSGQGAYEQYF.

The rearrangement joins TRBV7-8 to TRBJ2-1; D is perhaps TRBD2 (6 bases). Germline assignment: CDR1 SGHVS and CDR2 FQNEAQ. The V end lost 1 base, the J end lost 9 bases, and 13 bases lay between the germline ends. The CDR3 runs 14 residues. The CDR3 DNA reads TGTGCCAGCAGCTTAGATTTCACGGGAGCTGAGCAGTTCTTC. Translation: CASSLDFTGAEQFF.

This clonotype was seen once. The chain combines TRBV6-5 with TRBJ1-1; the D is unclear. CDR3 length: 14 amino acids. Deletions cut 6 bases from V and 4 bases from J, with 15 bases between. Germline-derived CDR1 and CDR2 are MNHEY and SVGAGI. The CDR3 DNA sequence: TGTGCCAGCAGCGATCGTCAGGTGATCACTGAAGCTTTCTTT. It specifies CASSDRQVITEAFF.

The chain carries TRBV4-1 and TRBJ2-7, with 9 bases matching TRBD1. V was clipped by 6 bases and J by 2 bases; unmatched bases: 5. Germline V CDR1 and CDR2: MGHRA, YSYEKL. This CDR3 is 14 amino acids long. The CDR3 coding sequence is TGCGCCAGCAGTGGGACAGGGAGGGCCTACGAGCAGTACTTC. It codes for CASSGTGRAYEQYF.